The rows below give T cell receptor beta chains drawn from one sample of a study of T-cell reconstitution after alpha-beta-depleted transplantation in children. TCRdb re-derived calls from the PCR reads in MiXCR, one entry per CDR3 protein. Among under 70,000 distinct CDR3 sequences listed, roughly 10% were seen once. The sample in question was PBMCs, obtained before TCRalphabeta/CD19-depleted stem cell transplant. The receptors were sampled from a boy aged 5-17 years with acute myeloid leukemia, due to receive a stem cell transplant. Both conserved end residues are part of each CDR3. D genes are given only for firm matches. The size entry is marked missing in some rows and otherwise reads once, few, many or a size class.

clone size,V gene,D gene,J gene,CDR3 protein,CDR3 DNA
many,TRBV12-3/TRBV12-4,.,TRBJ2-7,CASSLARDPYEQYF,TGTGCCAGCAGTTTAGCCAGGGATCCCTACGAGCAGTACTTC
.,TRBV18,.,TRBJ2-3,CASSPGQGHTSTDTQYF,TGTGCCAGCTCACCTGGCCAGGGCCATACGAGCACAGATACGCAGTATTTT
.,TRBV11-3,.,TRBJ2-2,CASRLGGVNTGELFF,TGTGCCAGCAGGCTAGGAGGGGTGAACACCGGGGAGCTGTTTTTT
once,TRBV12-3/TRBV12-4,TRBD2,TRBJ2-3,CALSLTSGGAYTEPDTQYF,TGTGCCCTCAGCCTTACTAGCGGGGGGGCCTATACCGAGCCAGATACGCAGTATTTT
many,TRBV29-1,.,TRBJ1-1,CSVEETLSRWAGQNTEAFF,TGCAGCGTTGAAGAAACTCTCTCCCGGTGGGCAGGGCAAAACACTGAAGCTTTCTTT
many,TRBV20-1,TRBD1,TRBJ1-1,CSAKWTGRNTEAFF,TGCAGTGCCAAATGGACAGGAAGGAACACTGAAGCTTTCTTT
many,TRBV5-1,.,TRBJ1-1,CASSLVRATEAFF,TGCGCCAGCAGCTTGGTCAGGGCTACTGAAGCTTTCTTT
many,TRBV7-2,TRBD2,TRBJ2-3,CASSRSGGSGSGRGTQYF,TGTGCCAGCAGCCGATCCGGGGGGAGCGGGAGTGGTAGGGGTACGCAGTATTTT
few,TRBV28,TRBD1,TRBJ1-2,CASRGQGRAMVNGYTF,TGTGCCAGCAGGGGACAGGGGAGGGCGATGGTTAATGGCTACACCTTC
many,TRBV29-1,.,TRBJ1-5,CSVEVDSNQPQHF,TGCAGCGTTGAGGTAGATAGCAATCAGCCCCAGCATTTT
many,TRBV5-1,.,TRBJ2-2,CASRAVAGNTGELFF,TGCGCCAGCAGAGCTGTGGCAGGGAACACCGGGGAGCTGTTTTTT
many,TRBV20-1,.,TRBJ2-5,CSAGRMDQETQYF,TGCAGTGCTGGGAGAATGGACCAAGAGACCCAGTACTTC
many,TRBV11-2,TRBD1,TRBJ2-1,CASSSLQGLAYNEQFF,TGTGCCAGCAGCTCTCTACAGGGGTTGGCCTACAATGAGCAGTTCTTC
many,TRBV28,.,TRBJ2-7,CASSQPQGEQYF,TGTGCCAGCAGCCAACCCCAAGGGGAGCAGTACTTC
many,TRBV20-1,.,TRBJ1-6,CSAVGGKAGYNSPLHF,TGCAGTGCTGTCGGGGGCAAAGCCGGTTATAATTCACCCCTCCACTTT
few,TRBV10-3,.,TRBJ2-6,CATAGAPGANVLTF,TGTGCCACCGCCGGGGCGCCTGGGGCCAACGTCCTGACTTTC
many,TRBV27,.,TRBJ2-7,CASRQLRGSGEQYF,TGTGCCAGCAGGCAACTTAGGGGATCTGGCGAGCAGTACTTC
many,TRBV29-1,.,TRBJ2-3,CSTEGGTDTQYF,TGCAGCACCGAGGGGGGCACAGATACGCAGTATTTT
many,TRBV20-1,.,TRBJ2-7,CSASYASSYEQYF,TGCAGTGCTAGCTACGCGAGCTCCTACGAGCAGTACTTC
many,TRBV27,.,TRBJ2-3,CASSLITDTQYF,TGTGCCAGCAGTCTCATCACAGATACGCAGTATTTT
many,TRBV2,.,TRBJ2-4,CASNLGRAKNIQYF,TGTGCCAGCAATTTAGGACGGGCCAAAAACATTCAGTACTTC
many,TRBV15,TRBD2,TRBJ2-3,CATSTSTPSSREAGHTQYF,TGTGCCACCAGCACCTCAACCCCGTCTTCGCGGGAGGCGGGTCATACGCAGTATTTT
many,TRBV12-3/TRBV12-4,TRBD2,TRBJ2-3,CASSVSGRTDTQYF,TGTGCCAGCAGTGTTAGCGGGAGAACAGATACGCAGTATTTT
many,TRBV11-2,.,TRBJ1-1,CASSLIGQMNTEAFF,TGTGCCAGCAGCTTAATTGGACAGATGAACACTGAAGCTTTCTTT
many,TRBV10-3,.,TRBJ1-1,CAISEGSANTEAFF,TGTGCCATCAGTGAGGGATCTGCGAACACTGAAGCTTTCTTT
many,TRBV27,.,TRBJ1-2,CASPPRTVNYGYTF,TGTGCCAGCCCCCCTCGGACAGTTAACTATGGCTACACCTTC
many,TRBV7-9,TRBD2,TRBJ2-5,CASSQLAGLETQYF,TGTGCCAGCAGCCAACTAGCGGGACTTGAGACCCAGTACTTC
many,TRBV30,.,TRBJ2-1,CAWSVGTGKNEQFF,TGTGCCTGGAGTGTGGGGACGGGTAAGAATGAGCAGTTCTTC
many,TRBV4-1,.,TRBJ2-1,CASSQREEPNEQFF,TGCGCCAGCAGCCAGCGTGAAGAACCAAATGAGCAGTTCTTC
many,TRBV4-1,.,TRBJ2-1,CASSQGGANEQFF,TGCGCCAGCAGCCAAGGGGGGGCCAATGAGCAGTTCTTC
many,TRBV5-6,.,TRBJ2-5,CASSLRFLSVETQYF,TGTGCCAGCAGCTTGAGATTCCTTAGTGTCGAGACCCAGTACTTC